These T cell receptor beta chains were read from a single sample in a study of blood T cell repertoires in COVID-19. Sequencing was performed with immunoSEQ multiplex PCR; in TCRdb, only in-frame clones are kept and a portion is missing. The table lists around 17,000 clones, approximately 89% of them singletons. The sample comprised peripheral blood. Receptors originate from a man aged 60-69 years with active COVID-19. The conserved cysteine and the conserved F or W are not part of the CDR3 here. The order of the fields is J gene, V gene, CDR3 protein.

J gene: TRBJ1-1; V gene: TRBV3-1/TRBV3-2; CDR3 protein: ASSQVMSTEAF
J gene: TRBJ2-1; V gene: TRBV11-1; CDR3 protein: ASSLGGAWQF
J gene: TRBJ1-2; V gene: TRBV5-8; CDR3 protein: ASSEEVRDGYT
J gene: TRBJ1-6; V gene: TRBV6-6; CDR3 protein: ASTRPQSSYNSPLH
J gene: TRBJ1-6; V gene: TRBV2; CDR3 protein: ASSETGQYNSPLH
J gene: TRBJ1-2; V gene: TRBV10-1; CDR3 protein: ASSPGGYGYT
J gene: TRBJ2-7; V gene: TRBV5-6; CDR3 protein: ASSLLQGSYEQY
J gene: TRBJ1-5; V gene: TRBV9; CDR3 protein: ASSGTAYSNQPQH
J gene: TRBJ1-1; V gene: TRBV18; CDR3 protein: ASSPGTGEVNTEAF
J gene: TRBJ1-1; V gene: TRBV18; CDR3 protein: ASSQTGGGTEAF
J gene: TRBJ2-1; V gene: TRBV10-3; CDR3 protein: AISGTSGRDNEQF
J gene: TRBJ2-3; V gene: TRBV18; CDR3 protein: ASSLRSGGSTDTQY
J gene: TRBJ1-5; V gene: TRBV6-1; CDR3 protein: ASSEQGGGPQPQH
J gene: TRBJ2-7; V gene: TRBV18; CDR3 protein: ASSPPWEGTEQY
J gene: TRBJ1-6; V gene: TRBV28; CDR3 protein: ASSFRQGSSYNSPLH
J gene: TRBJ2-3; V gene: TRBV19; CDR3 protein: ASIGRGPDTQY
J gene: TRBJ1-6; V gene: TRBV6-5; CDR3 protein: ASIGTGGDNSPLH
J gene: TRBJ2-5; V gene: TRBV5-1; CDR3 protein: ASSLASGSQETQY
J gene: TRBJ1-1; V gene: TRBV5-5; CDR3 protein: ASRDRAENTEAF
J gene: TRBJ2-3; V gene: TRBV2; CDR3 protein: ASRARDRGTDTQY
J gene: TRBJ2-2; V gene: TRBV7-8; CDR3 protein: ASSLSVRGPTGELF
J gene: TRBJ2-2; V gene: TRBV10-1; CDR3 protein: ASSESGLAGPNTGELF
J gene: TRBJ1-5; V gene: TRBV19; CDR3 protein: ASGTGLNQPQH
J gene: TRBJ1-2; V gene: TRBV5-4; CDR3 protein: ASSPGFDGYT
J gene: TRBJ1-2; V gene: TRBV28; CDR3 protein: ASSPLAENYGYT
J gene: TRBJ1-6; V gene: TRBV10-3; CDR3 protein: AISEGRGDSPLH
J gene: TRBJ1-3; V gene: TRBV21-1; CDR3 protein: ASSKTHSRTGAKYCSGNTIY
J gene: TRBJ1-6; V gene: TRBV19; CDR3 protein: ASRGQLENSPLH
J gene: TRBJ1-2; V gene: TRBV27; CDR3 protein: ASREGGGYT
J gene: TRBJ2-2; V gene: TRBV10-2; CDR3 protein: ASSEASGVGTGELF
J gene: TRBJ2-5; V gene: TRBV6-5; CDR3 protein: ASSYLAGAQETQY
J gene: TRBJ2-2; V gene: TRBV2; CDR3 protein: ASQGSALAGELF
J gene: TRBJ2-1; V gene: TRBV6-2/TRBV6-3; CDR3 protein: ASSRPFGQMYNEQF
J gene: TRBJ2-1; V gene: TRBV11-3; CDR3 protein: ASSPGGPGGSGEQF
J gene: TRBJ2-7; V gene: TRBV6-5; CDR3 protein: ASFRGGLTYEQY
J gene: TRBJ1-1; V gene: TRBV13; CDR3 protein: ASSARTLGLNTEAF
J gene: TRBJ1-2; V gene: TRBV6-2/TRBV6-3; CDR3 protein: ASSPTGASYGYT
J gene: TRBJ1-1; V gene: TRBV19; CDR3 protein: ASTRDSYTEAF
J gene: TRBJ1-1; V gene: TRBV7-6; CDR3 protein: ASSPPGQGTGTEAF
J gene: TRBJ2-3; V gene: TRBV7-8; CDR3 protein: ASSLAPGIAGPSTDTQY
J gene: TRBJ2-5; V gene: TRBV19; CDR3 protein: ASRAPRQGRGETQY
J gene: TRBJ2-1; V gene: TRBV13; CDR3 protein: ASSQGGKSSYNEQF
J gene: TRBJ2-7; V gene: TRBV19; CDR3 protein: ASSPTGGKVRRYEQY
J gene: TRBJ2-7; V gene: TRBV19; CDR3 protein: ASSIQGSSSEQY
J gene: TRBJ1-2; V gene: TRBV2; CDR3 protein: ASSVGTGGSLGYT
J gene: TRBJ2-5; V gene: TRBV10-3; CDR3 protein: AISEPGSSRETQY
J gene: TRBJ2-5; V gene: TRBV28; CDR3 protein: ASSFPRDHSETQY
J gene: TRBJ2-5; V gene: TRBV6-2/TRBV6-3; CDR3 protein: ASSYGTSGVRGTQY